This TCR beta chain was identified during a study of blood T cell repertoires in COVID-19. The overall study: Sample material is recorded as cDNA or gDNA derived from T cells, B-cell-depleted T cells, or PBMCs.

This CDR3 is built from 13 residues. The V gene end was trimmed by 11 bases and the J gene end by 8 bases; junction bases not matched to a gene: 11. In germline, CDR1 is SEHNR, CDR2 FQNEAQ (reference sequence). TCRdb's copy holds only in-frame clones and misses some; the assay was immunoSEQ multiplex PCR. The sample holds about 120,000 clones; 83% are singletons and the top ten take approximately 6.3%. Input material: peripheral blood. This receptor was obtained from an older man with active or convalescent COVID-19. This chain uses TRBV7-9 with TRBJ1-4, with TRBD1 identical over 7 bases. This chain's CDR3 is CAGKDRVGEKLFF. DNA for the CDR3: TGTGCCGGAAAAGACAGGGTTGGGGAAAAACTGTTTTTT.